This T cell receptor beta chain comes out of a study of T cell responses to AZD1222 COVID-19 vaccine. Study-level results: Baseline testing showed seropositivity in only a handful of AZD1222 recipients. White British ancestry dominated among donors, who included more females, and clonal diversity was possibly underestimated. Regions 160-218 and 743-854 dominated among vaccine-associated CD4 TCRs spanning spike.

This CDR3 comprises 11 residues. Looked up from germline, CDR1 is LGHDT and CDR2 is YNNKEL (reference sequence). The germline V and J ends were trimmed by 4 bases and 6 bases, with 6 bases remaining between them. Here immunoSEQ multiplex PCR was the method, and the copy in TCRdb shows in-frame clones only, minus some. The table records 160,000 or so clones, about nine tenths of them present only once. Worth noting for this clone: Its antigen is not known.

The sequence was obtained from an adult in good health. The chain couples TRBV3-1 (or the pseudogene TRBV3-2) to TRBJ1-2; D gene ambiguous. Sequencing was performed on peripheral blood, taken on day 0 of AZD1222 vaccination. DNA of the CDR3: TGTGCCAGCAGCCTCGGGGATGGCTACACCTTC. Residues: CASSLGDGYTF.